This T cell receptor (beta chain) was retrieved from a study of cytomegalovirus exposure and HLA in healthy donors. With V trimmed by 7 bases and J by 0 bases, 10 bases remained unmatched. The germline gives CDR1 SNHLY, CDR2 FYNNEI. The CDR3 contains 17 residues. It was the roughly 130-subject validation cohort, separate from the approximately 700-subject first cohort, to which the donors belonged. Overall study findings and caveats: Reports described diagnosis of cytomegalovirus status by the classifier as highly specific and sensitive.

Notes on this clone: As yet, its antigen is unknown.

TCRdb's table, derived via immunoSEQ multiplex PCR, lists solely in-frame clones and lacks some. The data show more than 250,000 clones, with about nine tenths seen just once and roughly 1.1% held by the top ten. Material for sequencing was PBMCs. This sequence joins TRBV2 and TRBJ2-1, with 9 bases fitting TRBD1. This sequence originates from a woman in her twenties or thirties in good health and CMV-seropositive. CDR3: CASKTSGQGSSYNEQFF. CDR3 sequence (DNA): TGTGCCAGCAAAACCTCGGGACAGGGAAGCTCCTACAATGAGCAGTTCTTC.